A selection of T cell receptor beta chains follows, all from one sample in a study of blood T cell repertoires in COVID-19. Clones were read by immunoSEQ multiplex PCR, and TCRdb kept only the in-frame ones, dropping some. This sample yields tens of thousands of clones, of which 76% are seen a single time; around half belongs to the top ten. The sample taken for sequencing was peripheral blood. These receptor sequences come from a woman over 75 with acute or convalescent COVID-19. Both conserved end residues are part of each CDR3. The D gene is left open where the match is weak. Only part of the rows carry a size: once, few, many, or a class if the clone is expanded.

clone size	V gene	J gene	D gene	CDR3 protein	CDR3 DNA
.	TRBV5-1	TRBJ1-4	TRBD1	CASSLVSAGGHSTNEKLFF	TGCGCCAGCAGCTTGGTTTCGGCAGGGGGCCACTCAACTAATGAAAAACTGTTTTTT
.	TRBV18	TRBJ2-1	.	CASSPFPGVTEQFF	TGTGCCAGCTCACCATTTCCAGGGGTCACTGAGCAGTTCTTC
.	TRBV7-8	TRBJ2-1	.	CASSLEGGTNYNEQFF	TGTGCCAGCAGCTTAGAAGGCGGAACAAACTACAATGAGCAGTTCTTC
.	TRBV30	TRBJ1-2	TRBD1	CAWSGTGANGYTF	TGTGCCTGGAGTGGGACAGGGGCGAATGGCTACACCTTC
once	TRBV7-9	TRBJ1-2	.	CASSTLDYGYTF	TGTGCCAGCAGCACTCTGGACTATGGCTACACCTTC
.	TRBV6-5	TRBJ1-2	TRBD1	CASSLGGGAGYGYTF	TGTGCCAGCAGCCTTGGAGGGGGCGCCGGGTATGGCTACACCTTC
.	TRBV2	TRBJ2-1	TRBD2	CASQFGVAGIWNEQFF	TGTGCCTCCCAGTTCGGGGTAGCGGGAATTTGGAATGAGCAGTTCTTC
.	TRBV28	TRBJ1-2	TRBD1	CASSPGGQGSYGYTF	TGTGCCAGCAGTCCCGGGGGACAGGGGAGCTATGGCTACACCTTC
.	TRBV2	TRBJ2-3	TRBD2	CASRGGSGRVTDTQYF	TGTGCCAGCAGGGGAGGGTCCGGGAGAGTCACAGATACGCAGTATTTT
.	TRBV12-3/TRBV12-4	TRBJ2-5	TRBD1	CASSLDREETQYF	TGTGCCAGCAGCTTGGACAGGGAAGAGACCCAGTACTTC
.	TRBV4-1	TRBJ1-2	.	CASSQGQGTTNYGYTF	TGCGCCAGCAGCCAAGGGCAGGGCACCACGAACTATGGCTACACCTTC
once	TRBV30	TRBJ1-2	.	CASPLHSNYGYTF	TGTGCCTCCCCACTCCACTCTAACTATGGCTACACCTTC
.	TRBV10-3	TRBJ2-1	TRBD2	CAINPGTSGSNEQFF	TGTGCCATCAACCCCGGGACTAGCGGGAGCAATGAGCAGTTCTTC
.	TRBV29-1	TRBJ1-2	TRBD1	CSALLQGAGGYTF	TGCAGCGCCCTCTTACAGGGGGCAGGTGGCTACACCTTC
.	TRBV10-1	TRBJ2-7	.	CASQRDTDYEQYF	TGCGCCAGCCAGCGGGACACCGACTACGAGCAGTACTTC
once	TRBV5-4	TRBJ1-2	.	CASSLEMTNYGYTF	TGTGCCAGCAGCTTGGAAATGACAAACTATGGCTACACCTTC
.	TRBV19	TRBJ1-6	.	CASSITGEDSPLHF	TGTGCCAGTAGTATTACAGGCGAGGATTCACCCCTCCACTTT
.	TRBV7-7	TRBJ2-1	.	CASSSGRSSANEQFF	TGTGCTAGCAGCTCCGGGAGATCGTCTGCGAATGAGCAGTTCTTC
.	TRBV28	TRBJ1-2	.	CASSLQRYGYTF	TGTGCCAGCAGTCTTCAGCGTTATGGCTACACCTTC
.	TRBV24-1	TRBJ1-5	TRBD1	CATSDADRGLGQPQHF	TGTGCCACCAGTGATGCCGACAGGGGGCTAGGTCAGCCCCAGCATTTT
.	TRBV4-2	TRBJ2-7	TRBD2	CASSHSAGGPHEQYF	TGTGCCAGCAGCCATTCAGCGGGAGGGCCCCACGAGCAGTACTTC
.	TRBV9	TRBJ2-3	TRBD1	CASSVAATGGTDTQYF	TGTGCCAGCAGCGTAGCCGCGACAGGGGGGACAGATACGCAGTATTTT
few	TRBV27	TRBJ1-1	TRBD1	CASSSDRGAIGNTEAFF	TGTGCCAGCAGTTCTGACAGGGGCGCCATCGGAAACACTGAAGCTTTCTTT
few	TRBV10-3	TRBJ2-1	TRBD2	CAIRAGDLYNEQFF	TGTGCCATCAGGGCGGGAGATCTATACAATGAGCAGTTCTTC
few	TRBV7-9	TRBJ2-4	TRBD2	CASSLGLAGAWGNIQYF	TGTGCCAGCAGCTTAGGGCTAGCGGGAGCCTGGGGAAACATTCAGTACTTC
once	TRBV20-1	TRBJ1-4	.	CSASSRGRTNEKLFF	TGCAGTGCTAGTAGCAGGGGCCGAACTAATGAAAAACTGTTTTTT
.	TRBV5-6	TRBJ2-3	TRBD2	CTSKGTSLLDTQYF	TGTACATCCAAAGGGACTAGCCTTCTAGATACGCAGTATTTT
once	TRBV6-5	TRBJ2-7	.	CASSSTTTSYEQYF	TGTGCCAGCAGTTCGACGACTACCTCCTACGAGCAGTACTTC
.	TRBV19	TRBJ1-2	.	CASSRERPNYGYTF	TGTGCCAGTAGTAGGGAGAGACCTAACTATGGCTACACCTTC
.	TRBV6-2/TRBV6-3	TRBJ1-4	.	CASSPDSLGTNEKLFF	TGTGCCAGCAGCCCTGACAGTTTGGGGACTAATGAAAAACTGTTTTTT
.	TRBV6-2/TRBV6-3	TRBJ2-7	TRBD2	CASSRLAARTYEQYF	TGTGCCAGCAGTCGACTAGCGGCTAGAACCTACGAGCAGTACTTC
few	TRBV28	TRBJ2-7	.	CASSPGGTASYEQYF	TGTGCCAGCAGTCCGGGAGGGACAGCGTCCTACGAGCAGTACTTC
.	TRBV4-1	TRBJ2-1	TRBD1	CASSQEYGTGENEQFF	TGCGCCAGCAGCCAAGAGTACGGGACAGGGGAAAATGAGCAGTTCTTC
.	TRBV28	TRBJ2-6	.	CASSYGDGSGANVLTF	TGTGCCAGCAGTTATGGTGACGGGTCCGGGGCCAACGTCCTGACTTTC
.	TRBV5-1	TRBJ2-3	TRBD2	CASSLYNTGTSGTSSTDTQYF	TGCGCCAGCAGCTTGTATAACACCGGGACTAGCGGGACCAGTAGCACAGATACGCAGTATTTT
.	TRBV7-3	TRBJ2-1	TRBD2	CASSFGLAGNEQFF	TGTGCCAGCAGCTTTGGGCTAGCGGGGAATGAGCAGTTCTTC
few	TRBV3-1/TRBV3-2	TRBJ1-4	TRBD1	CASSQATGSNEKLFF	TGTGCCAGCAGCCAAGCGACAGGGTCTAATGAAAAACTGTTTTTT
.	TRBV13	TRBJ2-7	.	CASSLGPGSVLEQYF	TGTGCCAGCAGCTTAGGCCCGGGATCGGTACTCGAGCAGTACTTC
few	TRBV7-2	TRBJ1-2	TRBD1	CASSWGDRVYGYTF	TGTGCCAGCAGCTGGGGGGACAGAGTTTATGGCTACACCTTC
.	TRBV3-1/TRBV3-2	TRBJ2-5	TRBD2	CASSQGRAGRKETQYF	TGTGCCAGCAGCCAAGGGAGAGCGGGGAGAAAAGAGACCCAGTACTTC
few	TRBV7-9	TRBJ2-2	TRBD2	CASSSTGTSTFNTGELFF	TGTGCCAGCAGCTCAACCGGGACTAGCACATTTAACACCGGGGAGCTGTTTTTT
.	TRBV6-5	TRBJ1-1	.	CASRAPNTEAFF	TGTGCCAGCAGGGCCCCGAACACTGAAGCTTTCTTT
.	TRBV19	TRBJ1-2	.	CASSIRWAGDGYTF	TGTGCCAGTAGTATTCGTTGGGCAGGTGATGGCTACACCTTC
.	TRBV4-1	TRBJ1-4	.	CASSQEIGTLGEKLFF	TGCGCCAGCAGCCAAGAGATAGGGACTCTGGGGGAAAAACTGTTTTTT
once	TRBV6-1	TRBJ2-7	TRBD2	CASSEGGWGGSLYEQYF	TGTGCCAGCAGTGAAGGTGGGTGGGGAGGGTCCCTCTACGAGCAGTACTTC
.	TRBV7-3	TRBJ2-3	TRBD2	CASSSGLAGVADTQYF	TGTGCCAGCAGCTCAGGACTAGCGGGAGTGGCAGATACGCAGTATTTT
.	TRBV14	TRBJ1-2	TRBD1	CASSLQGTNYGYTF	TGTGCCAGCAGCCTACAGGGGACAAACTATGGCTACACCTTC
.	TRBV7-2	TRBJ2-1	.	CASSFVWGDNEQFF	TGTGCCAGCAGCTTTGTGTGGGGGGACAATGAGCAGTTCTTC
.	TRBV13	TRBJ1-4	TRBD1	CASSSGQGTNEKLFF	TGTGCCAGCAGCTCCGGACAGGGAACTAATGAAAAACTGTTTTTT
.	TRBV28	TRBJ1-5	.	CASRPLYNQPQHF	TGTGCCAGCAGACCCCTCTACAATCAGCCCCAGCATTTT
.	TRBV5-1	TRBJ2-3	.	CASSASGAETDTQYF	TGCGCCAGCAGCGCCTCAGGGGCAGAGACAGATACGCAGTATTTT
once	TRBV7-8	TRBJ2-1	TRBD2	CASSFQREVLNEQFF	TGTGCCAGCAGCTTCCAGCGGGAGGTACTCAATGAGCAGTTCTTC
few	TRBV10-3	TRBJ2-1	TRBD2	CAISGRGDEQFF	TGTGCCATCAGCGGGAGGGGGGATGAGCAGTTCTTC
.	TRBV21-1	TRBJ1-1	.	CASSRPVSGTEAFF	TGTGCCAGCAGCCGTCCAGTCTCGGGCACTGAAGCTTTCTTT
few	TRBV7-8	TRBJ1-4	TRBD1	CASSPDRAVEEKLFF	TGTGCCAGCAGCCCGGACAGGGCGGTGGAGGAAAAACTGTTTTTT